Presented here are 8 T cell receptor beta chains from one specimen sequenced in a study of OX40 agonist ivuxolimab in advanced cancers. Libraries were prepared by immunoSEQ multiplex PCR; TCRdb keeps only in-frame clonotypes and omits some of them. Of approximately 49,000 clones in the sample, under 85% were seen once. This material consisted of CD4+ or CD8+ T cells sorted from blood, taken in a trial of the OX40 agonist ivuxolimab. All receptors derive from an adult with an advanced solid tumor such as melanoma, head and neck, liver or kidney cancer.

J is TRBJ1-6 and V is TRBV4-3; D is undetermined. This CDR3 has 17 residues. V was shortened by 1 base and J by 7 bases, with 17 bases between the two germline ends. The germline V gene has CDR1 LGHNA and CDR2 YSLEER. In DNA form, the CDR3 reads TGCGCCAGCAGCCAAGTCGTCGCAGGCATCGCGAATTCACCCCTCCACTTT. Protein: CASSQVVAGIANSPLHF.

The chain uses TRBV5-6 and TRBJ2-7; 7 bases are a match to TRBD1. Germline CDR1 is SGHDT and CDR2 is YYEEEE. This CDR3 has 15 amino acids. V dropped 4 bases and J dropped 2; count of bases not matched to a gene: 9. The CDR3 bases are TGTGCCAGCAGCCCGGGACAGACCAGGGCCTACGAGCAGTACTTC. It is translated as CASSPGQTRAYEQYF. The full variable domain, completed using reference TRBV5-6 and TRBJ2-7, is DAGVTQSPTHLIKTRGQQVTLRCSPKSGHDTVSWYQQALGQGPQFIFQYYEEEERQRGNFPDRFSGHQFPNYSSELNVNALLLGDSALYLCASSPGQTRAYEQYFGPGTRLTVT.

The gene calls are TRBV7-2 and TRBJ2-5; D uncertain. V was clipped by 1 base and J by 2 bases, with 11 bases between them. The CDR3 is 15 residues long. CDR1 is SGHTA, CDR2 FQGNSA, per germline. The CDR3 spells CASSLGLVWQETQYF. DNA for the CDR3: TGTGCCAGCAGCTTAGGTTTAGTATGGCAAGAGACCCAGTACTTC.

The CDR3: CASSLALQGQPQHF. CDR3 in DNA: TGTGCCAGCAGCTTAGCCTTACAGGGTCAGCCCCAGCATTTT. J is TRBJ1-5 and V is TRBV7-2, with a weak D call TRBD1 (6 bases). Germline V gene data show CDR1 as SGHTA and CDR2 as FQGNSA. The CDR3 sequence is 14 residues long. V was shortened by 0 bases and J by 6 bases, with 9 bases between the two germline ends.

The CDR3 region is CASSYDTSSYNEQFF. The CDR3 DNA reads TGTGCCAGCAGTTACGACACTAGCTCCTACAATGAGCAGTTCTTC. J is TRBJ2-1 and V is TRBV6-6; tentative D call: TRBD2 (5 bases). In germline, CDR1 is MNHNY, CDR2 SVGAGI (reference sequence). Trimming shortened V by 2 bases and J by 0 bases, and 8 bases separated the two germline ends. This CDR3 spans 15 amino acids.

The chain joins TRBV9 to TRBJ1-2, with a possible D match to TRBD1 (5 bases). This CDR3 has 13 amino acids. Looked up from germline, CDR1 is SGDLS and CDR2 is YYNGEE. Trimming took 1 base from V and 8 from J, leaving 12 bases between them. The CDR3 protein is CASSVSFEGGYTF. Written as DNA, the CDR3 is TGTGCCAGCAGCGTATCGTTTGAGGGGGGCTACACCTTC.

The CDR3 nucleotides read TGTGCCAGTAGTCTTACTACGGGGTCCTACAATGAGCAGTTCTTC. Amino acids: CASSLTTGSYNEQFF. The genes are TRBV19 and TRBJ2-1; weak D call: TRBD2 (5 bases). The germline V gene encodes CDR1 LNHDA and CDR2 SQIVND (reference sequence). The CDR3 covers 15 residues. Trimming took 5 bases from V and 1 from J, leaving 12 bases between them.

The chain carries TRBV5-1 and TRBJ1-2; D not certain. The CDR3 runs to 13 residues. Germline assignment: CDR1 SGHRS and CDR2 YFSETQ. The ends were cut back, 4 bases at V and 4 bases at J, with 11 bases in the middle. The CDR3 spells CASSPQWGYGYTF. As DNA, the CDR3 is TGCGCCAGCAGCCCCCAATGGGGCTATGGCTACACCTTC.